A single sample is the source of the 21 T cell receptor beta chains below, sequenced in a study of blood T cell repertoires in COVID-19. Sequenced by immunoSEQ multiplex PCR; TCRdb stores in-frame clones only, minus some. The table lists fewer than 200,000 clones, approximately 80% of them singletons. The source material was PBMCs or T cells enriched from blood (not recorded which). The receptors shown here come from a man aged 45-60 years who had recovered from COVID-19.

The chain employs TRBV5-6 and TRBJ1-2, with D possibly matching TRBD1 (6 bases). Germline V lookup: CDR1 SGHDT, CDR2 YYEEEE. This CDR3 comprises 15 residues. V was pared by 0 bases and J by 5 bases, with 14 bases between. CDR3 nucleotide sequence: TGTGCCAGCAGCTTGGCAGCCAGGGGACCTTATGGCTACACCTTC. Residues: CASSLAARGPYGYTF. The variable domain in full, with the rest retrieved from reference TRBV5-6 and TRBJ1-2, is DAGVTQSPTHLIKTRGQQVTLRCSPKSGHDTVSWYQQALGQGPQFIFQYYEEEERQRGNFPDRFSGHQFPNYSSELNVNALLLGDSALYLCASSLAARGPYGYTFGSGTRLTVV.

This clone was detected a few times. The V and J genes are TRBV2 and TRBJ2-1; D uncertain. Germline lookup yields CDR1 SNHLY and CDR2 FYNNEI. V dropped 2 bases and J dropped 7 bases, with 15 bases sitting between them. CDR3 length: 15 amino acids. Here the CDR3 reads CASSETLDIRNEQFF. In nucleotides, the CDR3 is TGTGCCAGCAGTGAAACCCTAGATATACGGAATGAGCAGTTCTTC.

The rearrangement uses TRBV3-1 (or the pseudogene TRBV3-2) and TRBJ1-4, with 9 nucleotides matching TRBD1. With 3 bases clipped from V and 7 bases from J, the junction kept 6 bases outside the gene matches. The germline CDR1 and CDR2 sequences are LGHDT and YNNKEL (reference sequence). The CDR3 runs to 15 residues. The CDR3 DNA reads TGTGCCAGCAGCCAGTTGGGGACAGGGACTGAAAAACTGTTTTTT. This translates into CASSQLGTGTEKLFF.

The chain employs TRBV4-1 and TRBJ2-7; maybe TRBD2 (5 bases). Trimming left V 1 base short and J 2 bases short, with 12 bases between. Germline V CDR1 and CDR2: MGHRA, YSYEKL. This CDR3 contains 15 residues. CDR3 DNA sequence: TGCGCCAGCAGCCAAGTAGGAGGAGGACCCTACGAGCAGTACTTC. Amino acid sequence: CASSQVGGGPYEQYF.

The chain employs TRBV29-1 and TRBJ2-2; perhaps TRBD1 as D (6 bases). The ends were cut back, 5 bases at V and 3 bases at J, with 19 bases in the middle. The germline V gene encodes CDR1 SQVTM and CDR2 ANQGSEA. The CDR3 consists of 16 residues. This CDR3 is CSVSDSSTFHTGELFF. In nucleotides, the CDR3 is TGCAGCGTTTCGGACAGTAGCACTTTCCACACCGGGGAGCTGTTTTTT.

As concerns this clone: Other DNA sequences in this specimen translate into the identical CDR3. This chain uses TRBV6-6 with TRBJ1-3; D gene uncertain. The CDR3 extends over 15 amino acids. V was cut by 2 bases and J by 0 bases, with 8 bases left in between. The V gene's germline CDR1 is MNHNY and CDR2 SVGAGI (reference sequence). CDR3 sequence: CASSYEGSSGNTIYF. The DNA of the CDR3 is TGTGCCAGCAGTTACGAAGGGAGCTCTGGAAACACCATATATTTT.

CDR3 loop: CASSKEAGRPNEKLFF. The CDR3 DNA sequence: TGTGCCAGCAGCAAAGAAGCGGGGAGGCCTAATGAAAAACTGTTTTTT. This chain links TRBV21-1 with TRBJ1-4. TRBV21-1 is shown as a pseudogene. There are 16 residues in the CDR3.

The rearrangement links TRBV7-3 to TRBJ1-1; TRBD1 aligns across 9 bases. With 5 bases clipped from V and 10 bases from J, the junction kept 8 bases outside the gene matches. This CDR3 spans 13 amino acids. Germline loops: CDR1 SGHTA, CDR2 FQGTGA. The CDR3 DNA sequence: TGTGCCAGCAGCCGCCGACAGGGGGGGATAGCTTTCTTT. Its translation: CASSRRQGGIAFF.

The rearrangement joins TRBV18 to TRBJ2-3; 9 bases fit TRBD1. The CDR3 runs 17 residues. V trimming: 1 base; J trimming: 6 bases; junction bases outside the gene matches: 11. Germline values: CDR1 KGHSH, CDR2 LQKENI. CDR3 nucleotide sequence: TGTGCCAGCTCACCACTATTACAGGGGGCCGGCGCGGATACGCAGTATTTT. Protein: CASSPLLQGAGADTQYF.

This clone appeared once. CDR3 amino acids: CASSPLGTLLGETQYF. The CDR3 coding sequence is TGTGCCAGCAGCCCCCTTGGGACTCTCTTAGGGGAGACCCAGTACTTC. The chain combines TRBV11-2 with TRBJ2-5; possible D gene TRBD2, 6 bases. The CDR3 contains 16 residues. Germline-derived CDR1 and CDR2 are SGHAT and FQNNGV. The V and J ends lost 5 bases and 5 bases respectively, with 21 bases between them.

This chain connects TRBV4-1 to TRBJ1-1; the D gene is possibly TRBD1 (5 bases). Germline values: CDR1 MGHRA, CDR2 YSYEKL. V was shortened by 4 bases and J by 5 bases, with 11 bases between the two germline ends. The CDR3 has 13 amino acids. Here the CDR3 DNA reads TGCGCCAGCAGCCCCCGGGGGGAGACTGAAGCTTTCTTT. It translates to CASSPRGETEAFF.

The gene calls are TRBV29-1 and TRBJ1-2, with a weak D call TRBD1 (6 bases). CDR1 is SQVTM, CDR2 ANQGSEA, per germline. The CDR3 contains 12 residues. Trimming shortened V by 4 bases and J by 4 bases, and 10 bases separated the two germline ends. The CDR3 spells CSVGGGGYGYTF. In DNA, the CDR3 is TGCAGCGTTGGTGGGGGCGGCTATGGCTACACCTTC.

The chain uses TRBV10-1 and TRBJ2-7, with 9 bases identical to TRBD1. The CDR3 covers 15 residues. The V and J ends lost 3 bases and 5 bases, in that order; junction bases with no gene match: 8. The germline V gene has CDR1 WNHNN and CDR2 SYGVQD (reference sequence). The CDR3 bases are TGCGCCAGCAGTGACCGCGGACAGGGGAAGCACGAGCAGTACTTC. Encoded protein: CASSDRGQGKHEQYF.

This chain joins TRBV3-1 (or the pseudogene TRBV3-2) and TRBJ1-5; no clear D gene. With 0 bases removed from V and 13 bases from J, the gap between germline ends came to 13 bases. Germline V lookup: CDR1 LGHDT, CDR2 YNNKEL (reference sequence). The CDR3 totals 13 residues. In DNA, the CDR3 is TGTGCCAGCAGCCAAGATAGAGCGAGGGCTCAGCATTTT. Encoded protein: CASSQDRARAQHF.

Details on this clone: A junction end diverges from the germline sequence, so it may reflect a read error. The chain employs TRBV5-6 and TRBJ1-6, with D possibly being TRBD1 (5 bases). Germline V gene sequence: CDR1 SGHDT, CDR2 YYEEEE. The CDR3 is 19 residues long. In DNA form, the CDR3 reads TGTGCCAGCAGCTTGGCCAGTCCGGTGTGGGCAGGGTATAATCCACCCCTCCACTTT. It translates to CASSLASPVWAGYNPPLHF. Full variable domain (rest looked up from reference TRBV5-6 and TRBJ1-6): DAGVTQSPTHLIKTRGQQVTLRCSPKSGHDTVSWYQQALGQGPQFIFQYYEEEERQRGNFPDRFSGHQFPNYSSELNVNALLLGDSALYLCASSLASPVWAGYNPPLHFGNGTRLTVT.

This chain connects TRBV20-1 to TRBJ1-4; tentatively, D is TRBD1 (5 bases). This CDR3 has 15 amino acids. CDR1 DFQATT and CDR2 SNEGSKA come from the germline V gene (reference sequence). V lost 3 bases and J 5 bases, leaving 16 bases between the germline ends. The CDR3 DNA follows: TGCAGTGCTAGTCCTACAAGGGGAGGGAATGAAAAACTGTTTTTT. Protein: CSASPTRGGNEKLFF.

The chain recombines TRBV18 with TRBJ1-1; the D is unclear. Germline-derived CDR1 and CDR2 are KGHSH and LQKENI. Trimming removed 3 bases at V and 6 bases at J, with 11 bases between. The CDR3 has 13 amino acids. This CDR3 is CASSPQVAAEAFF. The CDR3 bases are TGTGCCAGCTCACCTCAAGTGGCGGCTGAAGCTTTCTTT.

V and J are TRBV6-5 and TRBJ1-5; D ambiguous. The CDR3 extends over 15 amino acids. V dropped 6 bases and J dropped 1 base, with 13 bases sitting between them. Germline V gene sequence: CDR1 MNHEY, CDR2 SVGAGI. In DNA form, the CDR3 reads TGTGCCAGCAGCTACGGAATGGGCAGCAATCAGCCCCAGCATTTT. As protein: CASSYGMGSNQPQHF.

The gene calls are TRBV11-2 and TRBJ2-7; 7 bases align to TRBD1. Germline V CDR1 and CDR2: SGHAT, FQNNGV. The J segment lost 7 bases and the V segment lost 3 bases, leaving 6 bases of the junction unmatched. The CDR3 has 13 residues. The CDR3 region has the DNA TGTGCCAGCAGCTTTACAGGGGATCCGGAGCAGTACTTC. It encodes CASSFTGDPEQYF.

This chain connects TRBV7-2 to TRBJ2-2, with D unclear. V was clipped by 7 bases and J by 5 bases, with 14 bases between them. Germline loops: CDR1 SGHTA, CDR2 FQGNSA. This CDR3 is built from 14 residues. As DNA, the CDR3 is TGTGCCAGCACCGTGGCCCCTAGGACCGGGGAGCTGTTTTTT. Protein product: CASTVAPRTGELFF.

The table lists this clone with a few counts. The chain carries TRBV6-5 and TRBJ2-7; the D gene is possibly TRBD2 (5 bases). The CDR3 totals 12 residues. Germline loops: CDR1 MNHEY, CDR2 SVGAGI. V was clipped by 7 bases and J by 5 bases, with 12 bases between them. The CDR3 region is CASNGPGNEQYF. Written as DNA, the CDR3 is TGTGCCAGCAACGGACCGGGGAACGAGCAGTACTTC.